This T cell receptor (beta chain) originates from a study of breast tumors, draining lymph nodes, adjacent tissues. The CDR3 runs to 14 residues. V gave up 2 bases and J gave up 5 bases, with 10 bases separating them. Per the germline V gene, CDR1 is SEHNR and CDR2 is FQNEAQ (reference sequence). TCRdb used MiXCR to reprocess the multiplex PCR reads, holding one entry per CDR3 protein. The data show roughly 25,000 distinct CDR3 sequences, 68% seen once. The gene calls are TRBV7-9 and TRBJ2-1, with a possible D match to TRBD2 (6 bases). This TCR derives from a female donor with breast cancer. Some clones in this sample may be carry-over from other donors' samples. Material for sequencing was tumor-adjacent breast tissue. In nucleotides, the CDR3 is TGTGCCAGCAGCTTAAGGAGGGCCGACAATGAGCAGTTCTTC. This codes for CASSLRRADNEQFF.